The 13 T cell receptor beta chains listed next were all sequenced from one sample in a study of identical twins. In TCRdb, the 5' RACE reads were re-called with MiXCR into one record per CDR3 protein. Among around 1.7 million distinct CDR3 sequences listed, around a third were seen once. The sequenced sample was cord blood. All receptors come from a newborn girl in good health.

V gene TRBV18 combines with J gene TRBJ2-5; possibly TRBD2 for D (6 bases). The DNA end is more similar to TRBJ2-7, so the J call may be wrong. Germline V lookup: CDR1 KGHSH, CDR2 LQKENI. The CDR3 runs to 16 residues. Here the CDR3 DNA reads TGTGCCAGCTCCGAGTACTTCAGGGAGGTTGGGGACGAGCAGTACTTC. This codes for CASSEYFREVGDEQYF.

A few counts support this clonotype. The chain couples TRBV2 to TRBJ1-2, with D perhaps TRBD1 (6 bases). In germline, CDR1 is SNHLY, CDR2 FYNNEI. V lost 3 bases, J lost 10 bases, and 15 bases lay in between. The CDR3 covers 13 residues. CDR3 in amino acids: CASSDKGGGFYTF. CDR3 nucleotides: TGTGCCAGCAGTGACAAGGGGGGAGGATTCTACACCTTC. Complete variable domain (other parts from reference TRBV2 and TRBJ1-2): EPEVTQTPSHQVTQMGQEVILRCVPISNHLYFYWYRQILGQKVEFLVSFYNNEISEKSEIFDDQFSVERPDGSNFTLKIRSTKLEDSAMYFCASSDKGGGFYTFGSGTRLTVV.

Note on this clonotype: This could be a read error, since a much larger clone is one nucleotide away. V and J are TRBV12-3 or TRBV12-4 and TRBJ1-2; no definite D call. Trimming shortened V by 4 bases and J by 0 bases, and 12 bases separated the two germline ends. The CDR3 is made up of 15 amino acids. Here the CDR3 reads CASSWGVLANYGYTF. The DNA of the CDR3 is TGTGCCAGCAGTTGGGGAGTCTTAGCTAACTATGGCTACACCTTC.

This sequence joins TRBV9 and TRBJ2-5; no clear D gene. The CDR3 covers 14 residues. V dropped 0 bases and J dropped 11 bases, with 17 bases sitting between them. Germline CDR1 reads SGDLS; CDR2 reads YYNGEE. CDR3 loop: CASSVGDRDNEQYF. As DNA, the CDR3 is TGTGCCAGCAGCGTAGGGGATCGAGACAATGAGCAGTACTTC.

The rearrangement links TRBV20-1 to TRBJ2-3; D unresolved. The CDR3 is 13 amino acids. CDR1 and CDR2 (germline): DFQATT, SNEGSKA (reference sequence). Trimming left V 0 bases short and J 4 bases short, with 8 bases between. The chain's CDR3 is CSARDTASDTQYF. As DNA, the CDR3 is TGCAGTGCTAGAGACACGGCTTCAGATACGCAGTATTTT.

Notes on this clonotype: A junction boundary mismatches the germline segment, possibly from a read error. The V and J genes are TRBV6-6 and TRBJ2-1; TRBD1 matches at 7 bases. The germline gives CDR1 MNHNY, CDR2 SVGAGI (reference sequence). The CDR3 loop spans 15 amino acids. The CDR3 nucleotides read TGTGCCAGCAGCCGCGACAGGGTCTCCTACGATGAGCAGTTCTTC. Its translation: CASSRDRVSYDEQFF.

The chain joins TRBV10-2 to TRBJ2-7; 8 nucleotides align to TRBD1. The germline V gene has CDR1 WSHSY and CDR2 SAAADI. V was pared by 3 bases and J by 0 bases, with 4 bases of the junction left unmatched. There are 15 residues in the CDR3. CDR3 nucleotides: TGCGCCAGCAGTGATAGGGACAGGAGCTCCTACGAGCAGTACTTC. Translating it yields CASSDRDRSSYEQYF.

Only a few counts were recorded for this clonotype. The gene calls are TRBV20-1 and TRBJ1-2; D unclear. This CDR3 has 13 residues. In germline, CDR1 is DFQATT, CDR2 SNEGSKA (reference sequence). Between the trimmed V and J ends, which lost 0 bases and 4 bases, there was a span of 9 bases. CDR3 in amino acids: CSARDRVAYGYTF. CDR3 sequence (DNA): TGCAGTGCTAGAGATAGGGTTGCCTATGGCTACACCTTC.

CDR3 sequence reads: CATSREPNTEAFF. The CDR3 DNA sequence: TGTGCCACCAGCAGAGAGCCGAACACTGAAGCTTTCTTT. V gene TRBV15 combines with J gene TRBJ1-1; D is uncertain. Germline-derived CDR1 and CDR2 are LNHNV and YYDKDF (reference sequence). Trimming took off 0 bases at V and 1 base at J, with 3 bases between the two ends. The CDR3 is made up of 13 amino acids.

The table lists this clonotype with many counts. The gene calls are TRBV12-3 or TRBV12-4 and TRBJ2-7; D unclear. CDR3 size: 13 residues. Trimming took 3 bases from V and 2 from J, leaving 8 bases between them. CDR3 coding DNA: TGTGCCAGCAGTTTGAAGCCGGCCTACGAGCAGTACTTC. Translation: CASSLKPAYEQYF.

CDR3 DNA: TGCAGTGCTAGGGCCGGGGGCCTCGAGACCCAGTACTTC. Translation: CSARAGGLETQYF. V is TRBV20-1 and J is TRBJ2-5; D could derive from TRBD1 or TRBD2 (6 bases each). The CDR3 is 13 amino acids. Germline V gene lookup returns CDR1 DFQATT and CDR2 SNEGSKA (reference sequence). Trimming took 3 bases from V and 5 from J, leaving 13 bases between them.

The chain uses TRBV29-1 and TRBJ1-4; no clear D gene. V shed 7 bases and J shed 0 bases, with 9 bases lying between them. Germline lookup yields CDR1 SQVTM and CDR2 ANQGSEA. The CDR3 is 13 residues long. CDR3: CSASKATNEKLFF. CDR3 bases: TGCAGCGCATCGAAGGCAACTAATGAAAAACTGTTTTTT.

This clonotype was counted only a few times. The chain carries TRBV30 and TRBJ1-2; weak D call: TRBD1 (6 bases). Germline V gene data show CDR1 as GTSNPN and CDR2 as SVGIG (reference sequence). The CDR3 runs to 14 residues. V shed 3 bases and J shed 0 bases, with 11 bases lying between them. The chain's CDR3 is CAWRRGGPNYGYTF. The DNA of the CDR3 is TGTGCCTGGAGACGAGGGGGGCCTAACTATGGCTACACCTTC.